This T cell receptor (beta chain) is from a study of shared clonotypes between healthy human individuals. The authors divided CD4+ cells into CD45RA+ naive and CD45RA-negative memory subsets. Study results and limitations: Shared clonotypes across all four donors exceeded non-shared ones in generation probability.

As to this clone: Its antigen remains unknown. Other DNA sequences of this sample code for an identical CDR3.

The assay ran at deep level. Authors' processing steps: For the immunoSEQ data, sequences were junction-only without quality scores, so filtering differed. The protocol was immunoSEQ multiplex PCR, while the TCRdb copy is restricted to in-frame clones and leaves out a portion. V, J and clone size are those of that table, while D and trimming were read from the DNA. The top ten clones hold 0.36% of a sample with roughly 2,500,000 clones, over 85% of them seen once. The receptor's source is a young man in good health. Some clones in this sample may be carry-over from other donors' samples. The sequencing sample was made of naive CD4+ T cells from PBMCs. The subset here: CD45RA+ positively selected.

CDR3 protein: CASSLQGGYEQYF. The CDR3 DNA reads as TGTGCCAGCAGTCTTCAGGGGGGATACGAGCAGTACTTC. The J gene is TRBJ2-7, the V gene TRBV28; D may be TRBD1 (7 bases). This CDR3 is 13 amino acids long. From germline, CDR1 is MDHEN and CDR2 SYDVKM. V lost 5 bases and J 4 bases, leaving 12 bases between the germline ends.